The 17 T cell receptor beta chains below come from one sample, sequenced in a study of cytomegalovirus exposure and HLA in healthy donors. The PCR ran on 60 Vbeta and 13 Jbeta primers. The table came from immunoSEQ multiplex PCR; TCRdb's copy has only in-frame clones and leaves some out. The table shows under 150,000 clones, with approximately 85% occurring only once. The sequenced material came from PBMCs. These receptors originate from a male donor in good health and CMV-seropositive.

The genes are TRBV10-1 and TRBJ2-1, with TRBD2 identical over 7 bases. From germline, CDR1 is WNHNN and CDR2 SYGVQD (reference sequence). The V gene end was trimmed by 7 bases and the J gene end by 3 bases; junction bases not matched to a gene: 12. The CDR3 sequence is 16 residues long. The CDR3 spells CASNVSGKSLYNEQFF. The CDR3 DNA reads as TGCGCCAGCAACGTGAGCGGGAAAAGCCTCTACAATGAGCAGTTCTTC.

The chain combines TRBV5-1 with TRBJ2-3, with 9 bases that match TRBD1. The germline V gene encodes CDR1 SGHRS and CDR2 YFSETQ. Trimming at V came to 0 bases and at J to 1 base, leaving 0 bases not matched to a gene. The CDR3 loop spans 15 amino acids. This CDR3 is CASSLGQGGTDTQYF. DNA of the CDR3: TGCGCCAGCAGCTTGGGACAGGGGGGCACAGATACGCAGTATTTT.

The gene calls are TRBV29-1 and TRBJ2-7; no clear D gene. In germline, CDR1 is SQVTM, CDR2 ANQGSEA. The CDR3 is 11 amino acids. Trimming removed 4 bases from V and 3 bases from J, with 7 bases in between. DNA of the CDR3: TGCAGCGTTGTTACAGACTACGAGCAGTACTTC. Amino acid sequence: CSVVTDYEQYF.

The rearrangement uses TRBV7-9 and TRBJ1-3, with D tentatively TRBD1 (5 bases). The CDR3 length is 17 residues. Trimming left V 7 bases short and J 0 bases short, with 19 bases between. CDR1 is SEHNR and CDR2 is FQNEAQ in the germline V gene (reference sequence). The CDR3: CASTPAIQGNSGNTIYF. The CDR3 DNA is TGTGCCAGCACCCCAGCAATCCAGGGTAACTCTGGAAACACCATATATTTT. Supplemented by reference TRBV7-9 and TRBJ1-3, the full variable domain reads DTGVSQNPRHKITKRGQNVTFRCDPISEHNRLYWYRQTLGQGPEFLTYFQNEAQLEKSRLLSDRFSAERPKGSFSTLEIQRTEQGDSAMYLCASTPAIQGNSGNTIYFGEGSWLTVV.

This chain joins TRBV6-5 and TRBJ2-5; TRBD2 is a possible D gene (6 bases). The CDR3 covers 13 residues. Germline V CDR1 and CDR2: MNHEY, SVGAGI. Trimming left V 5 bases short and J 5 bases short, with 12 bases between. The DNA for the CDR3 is TGTGCCAGCAGTCAAAATGGGGGGGAGACCCAGTACTTC. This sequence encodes CASSQNGGETQYF.

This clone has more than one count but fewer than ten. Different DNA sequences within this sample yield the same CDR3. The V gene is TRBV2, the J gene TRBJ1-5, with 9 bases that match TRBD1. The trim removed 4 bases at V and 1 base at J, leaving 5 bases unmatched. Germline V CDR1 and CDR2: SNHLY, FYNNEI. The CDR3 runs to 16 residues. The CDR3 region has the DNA TGTGCCAGCAGTGCACAGGGGGCGAGGAGCAATCAGCCCCAGCATTTT. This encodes CASSAQGARSNQPQHF.

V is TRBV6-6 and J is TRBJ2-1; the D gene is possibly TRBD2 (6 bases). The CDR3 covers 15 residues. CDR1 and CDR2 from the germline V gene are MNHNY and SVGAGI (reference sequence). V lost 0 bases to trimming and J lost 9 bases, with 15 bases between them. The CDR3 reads CASSYSISAGSEQFF. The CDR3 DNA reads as TGTGCCAGCAGTTACTCGATCTCGGCGGGGTCTGAGCAGTTCTTC.

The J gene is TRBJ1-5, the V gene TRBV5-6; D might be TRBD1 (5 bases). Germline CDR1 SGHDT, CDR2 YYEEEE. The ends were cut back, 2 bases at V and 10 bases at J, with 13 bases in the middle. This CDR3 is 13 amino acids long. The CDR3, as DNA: TGTGCCAGCAGCTTCAAGATGGGGGGTCCCCAGCATTTT. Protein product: CASSFKMGGPQHF. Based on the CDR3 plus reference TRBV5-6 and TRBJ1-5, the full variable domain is DAGVTQSPTHLIKTRGQQVTLRCSPKSGHDTVSWYQQALGQGPQFIFQYYEEEERQRGNFPDRFSGHQFPNYSSELNVNALLLGDSALYLCASSFKMGGPQHFGDGTRLSIL.

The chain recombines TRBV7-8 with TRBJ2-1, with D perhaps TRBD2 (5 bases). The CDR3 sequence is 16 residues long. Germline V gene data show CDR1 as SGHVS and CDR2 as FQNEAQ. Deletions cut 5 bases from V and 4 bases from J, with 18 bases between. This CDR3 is CASSPVATIIYNEQFF. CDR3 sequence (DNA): TGTGCCAGCAGCCCCGTAGCGACGATTATATACAATGAGCAGTTCTTC.

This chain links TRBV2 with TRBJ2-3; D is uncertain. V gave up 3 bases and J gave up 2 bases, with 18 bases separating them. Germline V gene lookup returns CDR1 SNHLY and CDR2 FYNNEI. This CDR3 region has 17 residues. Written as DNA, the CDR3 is TGTGCCAGCAGTGATTTCCCCGCTGAGGAAGACACAGATACGCAGTATTTT. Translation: CASSDFPAEEDTDTQYF.

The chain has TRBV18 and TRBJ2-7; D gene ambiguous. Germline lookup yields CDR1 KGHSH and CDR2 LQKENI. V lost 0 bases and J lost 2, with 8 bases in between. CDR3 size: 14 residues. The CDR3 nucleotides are TGTGCCAGCTCACCACCTGGCGGAACCTACGAGCAGTACTTC. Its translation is CASSPPGGTYEQYF.

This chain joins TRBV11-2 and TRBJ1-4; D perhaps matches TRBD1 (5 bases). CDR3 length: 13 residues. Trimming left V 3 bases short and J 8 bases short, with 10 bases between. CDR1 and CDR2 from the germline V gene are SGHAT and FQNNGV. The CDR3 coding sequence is TGTGCCAGCAGCTTTTCAGGGTGGGAAAAACTGTTTTTT. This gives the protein CASSFSGWEKLFF.

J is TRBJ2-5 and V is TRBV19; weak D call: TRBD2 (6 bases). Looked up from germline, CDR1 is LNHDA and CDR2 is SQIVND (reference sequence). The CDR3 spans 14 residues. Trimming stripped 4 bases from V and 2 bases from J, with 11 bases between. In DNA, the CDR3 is TGTGCCAGTAGTAGGCGGGGTTTTCAAGAGACCCAGTACTTC. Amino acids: CASSRRGFQETQYF.

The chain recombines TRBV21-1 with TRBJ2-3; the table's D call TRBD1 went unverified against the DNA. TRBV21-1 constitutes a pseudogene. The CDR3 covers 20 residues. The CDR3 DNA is TGTGCCAGCAGCATGGTACCGGGACATTCCCACGACCTTGGCACAGATACGCAGTATTTT. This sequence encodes CASSMVPGHSHDLGTDTQYF.

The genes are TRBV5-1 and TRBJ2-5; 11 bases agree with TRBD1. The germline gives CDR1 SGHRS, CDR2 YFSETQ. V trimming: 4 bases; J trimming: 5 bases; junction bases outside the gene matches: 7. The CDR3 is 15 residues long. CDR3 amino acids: CASSLRTGGWETQYF. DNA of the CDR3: TGCGCCAGCAGCCTTCGGACAGGGGGCTGGGAGACCCAGTACTTC.

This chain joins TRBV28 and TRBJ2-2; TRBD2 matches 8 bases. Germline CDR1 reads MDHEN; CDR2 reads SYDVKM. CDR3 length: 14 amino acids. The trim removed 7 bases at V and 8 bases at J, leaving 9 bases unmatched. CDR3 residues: CASTLGGALGELFF. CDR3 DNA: TGTGCCAGCACCCTCGGGGGGGCGCTTGGGGAGCTGTTTTTT.

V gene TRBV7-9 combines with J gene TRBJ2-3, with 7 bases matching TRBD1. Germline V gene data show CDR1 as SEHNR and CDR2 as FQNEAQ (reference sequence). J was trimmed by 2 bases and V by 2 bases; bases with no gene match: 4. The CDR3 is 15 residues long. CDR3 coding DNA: TGTGCCAGCAGCTTAAAGGGGGCCCTCACAGATACGCAGTATTTT. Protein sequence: CASSLKGALTDTQYF.